The sequence of this TCR beta chain was determined in a study of blood T cell repertoires in COVID-19. Study details: Acute-phase and convalescent COVID-19 samples originated in the United States, Italy and Spain. T cells, B-cell-depleted T cells, or PBMCs provided the cDNA or gDNA that served as material.

Authors' data handling: Estimation of nucleated cell counts relied on the amplification of reference gene primers. Using immunoSEQ multiplex PCR, the repertoire was profiled, and TCRdb retains in-frame clones only, with some absent. The V and J calls and clone size were taken over from that table, and D and trimming were inferred from the DNA. The sample yields under 200,000 clones, roughly 86% seen once. V gave up 6 bases and J gave up 4 bases, with 18 bases separating them. From germline, CDR1 is DFQATT and CDR2 SNEGSKA (reference sequence). The CDR3 totals 14 residues. This clone was picked up a small number of times.

The clonotype was recovered from a man between 18 and 29 years old with acute or convalescent COVID-19. The chain carries TRBV20-1 and TRBJ1-2; D is ambiguous. Input material: peripheral blood. CDR3 coding DNA: TGCAGTGCCAGTCGGGAATGGGAGGTCTATGGCTACACCTTC. Translation gives CSASREWEVYGYTF.